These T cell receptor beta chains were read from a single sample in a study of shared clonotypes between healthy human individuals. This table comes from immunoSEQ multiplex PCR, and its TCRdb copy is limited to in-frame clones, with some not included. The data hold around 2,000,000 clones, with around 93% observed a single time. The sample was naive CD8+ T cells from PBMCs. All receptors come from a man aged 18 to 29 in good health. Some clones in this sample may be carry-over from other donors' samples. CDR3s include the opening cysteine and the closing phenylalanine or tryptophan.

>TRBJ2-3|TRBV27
CASSLYLGEPHTDTQYF
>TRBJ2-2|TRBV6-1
CASSPPQGNTGELFF
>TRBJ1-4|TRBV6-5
CASSLNRGAGEKLFF
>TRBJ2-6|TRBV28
CASSPGSGANVLTF
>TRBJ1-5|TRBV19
CASSIRDSNQPQHF
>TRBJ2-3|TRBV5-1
CASSSDDRINTDTQYF
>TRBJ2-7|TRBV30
CAWSGMPGGLYEQYF
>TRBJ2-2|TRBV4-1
CASSQKGGGLTGELFF
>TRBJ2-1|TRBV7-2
CASSLDISGPAYNEQFF
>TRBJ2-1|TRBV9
CASSPAGRHNEQFF
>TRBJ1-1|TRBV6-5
CASSSGQTEAFF
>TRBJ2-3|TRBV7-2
CASSSPQGGEDTQYF
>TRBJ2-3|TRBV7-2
CASGGTSYSVDTQYF
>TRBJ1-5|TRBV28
CASSLWAAEGNQPQHF
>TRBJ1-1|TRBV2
CASSISRPPAEAFF
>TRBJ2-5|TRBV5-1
CASSFAGGRLETQYF
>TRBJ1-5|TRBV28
CASSLGLGGTEPQHF
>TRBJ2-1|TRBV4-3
CASSQGLTRLAGEVYEQFF
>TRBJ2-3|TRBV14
CASSQEGGLAGVVADTQYF
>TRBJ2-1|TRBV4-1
CASSQVKQLYNEQFF
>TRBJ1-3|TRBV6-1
CASSESWDSSGNTIYF
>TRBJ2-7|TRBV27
CASSYSRTYEQYF
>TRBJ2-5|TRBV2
CASSESIRRDQETQYF
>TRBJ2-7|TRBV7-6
CASSLGPAGDYEQYF
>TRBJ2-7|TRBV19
CASSIRGSYYEQYF
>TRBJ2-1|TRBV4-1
CASSQGQGAEQFF
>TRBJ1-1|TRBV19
CASMRDREGFNTEAFF
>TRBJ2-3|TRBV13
CASSSGGELTDTQYF
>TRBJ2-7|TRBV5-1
CASSFSGESSYEQYF
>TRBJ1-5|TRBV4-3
CASSQDWDQPQHF
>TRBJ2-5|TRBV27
CASSLGTAKTQYF
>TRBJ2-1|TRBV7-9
CASSLVQGYNEQFF
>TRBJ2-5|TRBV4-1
CASSPLGGLKTQYF